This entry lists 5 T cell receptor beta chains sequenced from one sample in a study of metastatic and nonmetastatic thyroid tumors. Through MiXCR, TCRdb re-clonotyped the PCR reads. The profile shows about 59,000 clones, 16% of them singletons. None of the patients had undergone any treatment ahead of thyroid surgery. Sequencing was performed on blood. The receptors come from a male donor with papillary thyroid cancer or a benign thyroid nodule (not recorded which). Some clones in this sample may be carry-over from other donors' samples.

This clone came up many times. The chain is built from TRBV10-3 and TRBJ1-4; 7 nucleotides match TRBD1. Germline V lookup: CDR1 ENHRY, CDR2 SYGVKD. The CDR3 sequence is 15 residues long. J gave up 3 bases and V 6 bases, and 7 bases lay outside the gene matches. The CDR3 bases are TGTGCCATCAGCGACGACAGGGTTGCTAATGAAAAACTGTTTTTT. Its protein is CAISDDRVANEKLFF.

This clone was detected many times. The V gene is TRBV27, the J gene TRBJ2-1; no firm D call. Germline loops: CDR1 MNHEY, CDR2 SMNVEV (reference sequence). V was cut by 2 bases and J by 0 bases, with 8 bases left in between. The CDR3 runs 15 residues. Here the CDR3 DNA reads TGTGCCAGCAGTTTACAGTTTGGCTCCTACAATGAGCAGTTCTTC. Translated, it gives CASSLQFGSYNEQFF.

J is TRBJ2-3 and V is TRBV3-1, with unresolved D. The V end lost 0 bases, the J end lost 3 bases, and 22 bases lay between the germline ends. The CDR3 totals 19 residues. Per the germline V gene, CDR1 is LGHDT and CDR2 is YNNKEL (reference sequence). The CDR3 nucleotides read TGTGCCAGCAGCCAAGATCTGATGGGTGGCTCGTATTTGACAGATACGCAGTATTTT. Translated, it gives CASSQDLMGGSYLTDTQYF.

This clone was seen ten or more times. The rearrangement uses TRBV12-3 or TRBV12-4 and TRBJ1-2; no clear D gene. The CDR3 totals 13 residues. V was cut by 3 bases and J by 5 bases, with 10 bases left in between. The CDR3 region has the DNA TGTGCCAGCAGTTTGCAAGGAAGGTATGGCTACACCTTC. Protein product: CASSLQGRYGYTF.

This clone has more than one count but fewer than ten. The CDR3 nucleotides are TGTGCCAGCAGCGACAGTTACAATCAGCCCCAGCATTTT. This sequence encodes CASSDSYNQPQHF. The V call is TRBV27, the J call TRBJ1-5; a possible D gene is TRBD1 (5 bases). The CDR3 totals 13 residues. CDR1 and CDR2 from the germline V gene are MNHEY and SMNVEV (reference sequence). Trimming removed 6 bases at V and 3 bases at J, with 9 bases between.